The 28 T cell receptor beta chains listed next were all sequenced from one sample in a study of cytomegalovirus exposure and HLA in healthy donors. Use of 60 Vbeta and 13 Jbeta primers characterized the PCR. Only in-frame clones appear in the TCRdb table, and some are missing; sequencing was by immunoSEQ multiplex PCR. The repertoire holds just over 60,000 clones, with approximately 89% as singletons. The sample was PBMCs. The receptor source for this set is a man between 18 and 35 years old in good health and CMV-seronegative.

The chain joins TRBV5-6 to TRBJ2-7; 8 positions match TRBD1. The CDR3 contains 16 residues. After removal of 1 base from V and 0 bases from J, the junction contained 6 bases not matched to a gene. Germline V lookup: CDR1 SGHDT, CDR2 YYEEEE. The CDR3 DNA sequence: TGTGCCAGCAGCTTGCTAGACAGGGGAAGCTCCTACGAGCAGTACTTC. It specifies CASSLLDRGSSYEQYF.

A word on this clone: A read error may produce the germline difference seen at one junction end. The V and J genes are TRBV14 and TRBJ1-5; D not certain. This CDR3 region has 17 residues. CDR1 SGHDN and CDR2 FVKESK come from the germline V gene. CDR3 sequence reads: CASSPDLGLGVNRPQHF. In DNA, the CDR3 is TGTGCCAGCAGCCCCGACCTAGGACTCGGAGTAAATCGGCCCCAGCATTTT. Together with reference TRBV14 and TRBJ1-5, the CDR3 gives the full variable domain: EAGVTQFPSHSVIEKGQTVTLRCDPISGHDNLYWYRRVMGKEIKFLLHFVKESKQDESGMPNNRFLAERTGGTYSTLKVQPAELEDSGVYFCASSPDLGLGVNRPQHFGDGTRLSIL.

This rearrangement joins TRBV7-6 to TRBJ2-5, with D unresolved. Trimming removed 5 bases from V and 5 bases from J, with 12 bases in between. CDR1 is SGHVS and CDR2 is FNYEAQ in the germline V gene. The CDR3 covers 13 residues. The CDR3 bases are TGTGCCAGCAGCCCAAAATTAGAGGAGACCCAGTACTTC. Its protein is CASSPKLEETQYF.

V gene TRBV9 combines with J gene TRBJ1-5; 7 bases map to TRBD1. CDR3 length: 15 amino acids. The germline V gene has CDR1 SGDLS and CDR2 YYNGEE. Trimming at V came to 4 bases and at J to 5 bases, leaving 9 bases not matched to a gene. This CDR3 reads CASSPRDSWDQPQHF. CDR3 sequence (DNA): TGTGCCAGCAGCCCTCGGGACAGTTGGGATCAGCCCCAGCATTTT.

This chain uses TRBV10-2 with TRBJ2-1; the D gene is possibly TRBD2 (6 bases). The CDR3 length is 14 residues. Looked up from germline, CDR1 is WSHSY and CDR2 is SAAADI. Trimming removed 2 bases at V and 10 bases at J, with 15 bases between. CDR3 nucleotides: TGCGCCAGCAGTGAGGGAGGGTTGACCCCGGAGCAGTTCTTC. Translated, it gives CASSEGGLTPEQFF.

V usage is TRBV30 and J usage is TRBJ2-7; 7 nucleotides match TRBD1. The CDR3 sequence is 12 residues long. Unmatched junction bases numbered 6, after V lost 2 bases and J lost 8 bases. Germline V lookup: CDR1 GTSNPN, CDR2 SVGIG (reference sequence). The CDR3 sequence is CAWSSGQIQQYF. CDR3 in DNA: TGTGCCTGGAGTTCGGGACAGATTCAGCAGTACTTC.

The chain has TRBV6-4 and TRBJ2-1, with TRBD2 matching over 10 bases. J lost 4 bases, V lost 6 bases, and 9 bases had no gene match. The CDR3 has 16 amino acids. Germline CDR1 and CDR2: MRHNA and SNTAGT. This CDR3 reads CASSEQGLASYNEQFF. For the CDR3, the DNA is TGTGCCAGCAGCGAACAGGGACTAGCGAGTTACAATGAGCAGTTCTTC.

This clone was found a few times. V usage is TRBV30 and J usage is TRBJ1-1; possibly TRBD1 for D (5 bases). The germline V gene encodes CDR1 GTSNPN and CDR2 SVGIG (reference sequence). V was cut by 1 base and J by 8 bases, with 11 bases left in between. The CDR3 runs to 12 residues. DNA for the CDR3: TGTGCCTGGAGTGGGGACTGGGGAGAAGCTTTCTTT. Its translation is CAWSGDWGEAFF.

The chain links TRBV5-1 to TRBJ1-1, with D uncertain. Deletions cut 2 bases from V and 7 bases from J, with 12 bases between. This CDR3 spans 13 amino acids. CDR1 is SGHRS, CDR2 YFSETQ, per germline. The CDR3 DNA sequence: TGCGCCAGCAGCTTCAATGGGCTGGGTGAAGCTTTCTTT. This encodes CASSFNGLGEAFF.

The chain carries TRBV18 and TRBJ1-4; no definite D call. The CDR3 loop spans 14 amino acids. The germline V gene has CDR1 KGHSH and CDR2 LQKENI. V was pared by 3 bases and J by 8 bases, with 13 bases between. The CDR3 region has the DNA TGTGCCAGCTCACCTTCTTCGGGGTGGGAAAAACTGTTTTTT. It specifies CASSPSSGWEKLFF.

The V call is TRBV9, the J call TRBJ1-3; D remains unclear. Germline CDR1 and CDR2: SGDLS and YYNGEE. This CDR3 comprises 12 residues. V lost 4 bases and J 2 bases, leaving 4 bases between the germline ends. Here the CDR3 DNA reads TGTGCCAGCAGCTCGGCTGGAAACACCATATATTTT. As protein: CASSSAGNTIYF.

The CDR3 coding sequence is TGTGCCAGCAGTTCCCCCGATGAAAAACTGTTTTTT. Translation gives CASSSPDEKLFF. The chain couples TRBV28 to TRBJ1-4, with D unclear. Germline loops: CDR1 MDHEN, CDR2 SYDVKM. CDR3 length: 12 amino acids. The V end was cut by 4 bases, the J end by 6 bases, with 6 bases between. Full variable domain (outside the CDR3, taken from reference TRBV28 and TRBJ1-4): DVKVTQSSRYLVKRTGEKVFLECVQDMDHENMFWYRQDPGLGLRLIYFSYDVKMKEKGDIPEGYSVSREKKERFSLILESASTNQTSMYLCASSSPDEKLFFGSGTQLSVL.

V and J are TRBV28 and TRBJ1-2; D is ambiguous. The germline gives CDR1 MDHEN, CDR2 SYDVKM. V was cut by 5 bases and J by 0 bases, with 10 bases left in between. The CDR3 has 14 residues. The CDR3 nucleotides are TGTGCCAGCAGTCCACCTACAGCTAACTATGGCTACACCTTC. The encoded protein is CASSPPTANYGYTF.

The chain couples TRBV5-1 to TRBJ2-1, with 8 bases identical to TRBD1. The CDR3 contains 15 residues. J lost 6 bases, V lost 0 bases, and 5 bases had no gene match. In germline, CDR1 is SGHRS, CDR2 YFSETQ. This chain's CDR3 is CASSLEQGGPNEQFF. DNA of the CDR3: TGCGCCAGCAGCTTGGAACAGGGGGGCCCCAATGAGCAGTTCTTC.

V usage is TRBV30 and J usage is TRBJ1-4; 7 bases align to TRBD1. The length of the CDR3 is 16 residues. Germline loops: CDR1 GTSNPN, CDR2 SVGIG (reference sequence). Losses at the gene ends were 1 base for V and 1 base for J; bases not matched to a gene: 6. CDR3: CAWSGGRGLTNEKLFF. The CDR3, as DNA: TGTGCCTGGAGTGGGGGCAGGGGGTTAACTAATGAAAAACTGTTTTTT.

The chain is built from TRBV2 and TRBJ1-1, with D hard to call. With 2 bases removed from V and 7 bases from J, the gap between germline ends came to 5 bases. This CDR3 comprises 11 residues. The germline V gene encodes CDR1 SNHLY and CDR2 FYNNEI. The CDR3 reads CASSERFEAFF. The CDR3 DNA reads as TGTGCCAGCAGTGAACGGTTTGAAGCTTTCTTT.

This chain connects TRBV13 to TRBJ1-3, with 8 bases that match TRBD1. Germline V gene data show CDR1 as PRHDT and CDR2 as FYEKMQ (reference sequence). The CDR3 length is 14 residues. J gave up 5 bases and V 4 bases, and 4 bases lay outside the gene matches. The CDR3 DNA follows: TGTGCCAGCAGCTCACTCAGGGGGCGAAACACCATATATTTT. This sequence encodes CASSSLRGRNTIYF.

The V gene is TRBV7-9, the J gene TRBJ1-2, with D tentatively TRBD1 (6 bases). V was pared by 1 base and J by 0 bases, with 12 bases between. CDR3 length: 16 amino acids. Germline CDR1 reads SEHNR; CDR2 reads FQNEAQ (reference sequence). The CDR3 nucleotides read TGTGCCAGCAGCTTAGGGCGCAGGGGCGCTAACTATGGCTACACCTTC. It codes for CASSLGRRGANYGYTF.

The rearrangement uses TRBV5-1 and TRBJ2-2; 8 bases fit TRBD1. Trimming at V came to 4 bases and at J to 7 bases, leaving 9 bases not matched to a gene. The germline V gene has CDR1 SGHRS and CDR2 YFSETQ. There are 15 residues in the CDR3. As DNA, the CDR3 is TGCGCCAGCAGCCTCTCAGGGGGCGCCGGCGGGGAGCTGTTTTTT. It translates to CASSLSGGAGGELFF.

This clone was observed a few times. The chain's CDR3 is CASSLEGVGETQYF. In DNA form, the CDR3 reads TGTGCCAGCAGCTTGGAAGGGGTAGGAGAGACCCAGTACTTC. The chain uses TRBV5-6 and TRBJ2-5; TRBD1 is a possible D gene (5 bases). The length of the CDR3 is 14 residues. Trimming left V 0 bases short and J 4 bases short, with 10 bases between. Germline loops: CDR1 SGHDT, CDR2 YYEEEE.

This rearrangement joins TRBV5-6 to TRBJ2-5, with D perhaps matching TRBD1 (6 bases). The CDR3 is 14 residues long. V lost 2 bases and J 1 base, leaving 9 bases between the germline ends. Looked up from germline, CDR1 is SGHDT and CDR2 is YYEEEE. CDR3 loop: CASSFTGSQETQYF. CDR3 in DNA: TGTGCCAGCAGCTTCACAGGGTCCCAAGAGACCCAGTACTTC.

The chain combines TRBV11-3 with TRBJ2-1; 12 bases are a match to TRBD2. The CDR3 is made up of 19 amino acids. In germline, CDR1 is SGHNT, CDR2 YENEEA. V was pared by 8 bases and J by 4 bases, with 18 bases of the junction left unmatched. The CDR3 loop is CASAPELAGGPHVYNEQFF. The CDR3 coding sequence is TGTGCCAGCGCTCCCGAACTAGCGGGGGGCCCCCACGTTTACAATGAGCAGTTCTTC.

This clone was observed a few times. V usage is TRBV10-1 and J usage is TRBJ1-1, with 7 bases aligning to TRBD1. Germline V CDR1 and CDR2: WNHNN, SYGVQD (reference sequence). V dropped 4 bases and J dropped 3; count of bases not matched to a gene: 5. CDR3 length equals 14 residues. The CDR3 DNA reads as TGCGCCAGCAGTGCCGGGACAGAGGACACTGAAGCTTTCTTT. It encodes CASSAGTEDTEAFF.

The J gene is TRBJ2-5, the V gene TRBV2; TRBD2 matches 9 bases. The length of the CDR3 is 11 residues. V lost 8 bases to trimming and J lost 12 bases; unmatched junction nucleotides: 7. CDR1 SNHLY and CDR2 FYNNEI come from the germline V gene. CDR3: CASLSSGIEYF. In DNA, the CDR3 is TGTGCCAGCTTATCTAGCGGGATCGAGTACTTC.

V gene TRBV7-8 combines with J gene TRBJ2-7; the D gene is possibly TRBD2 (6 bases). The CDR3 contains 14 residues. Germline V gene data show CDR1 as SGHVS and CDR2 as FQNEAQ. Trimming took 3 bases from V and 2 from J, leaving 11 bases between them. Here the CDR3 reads CASSFGTATYEQYF. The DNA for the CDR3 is TGTGCCAGCAGCTTCGGGACTGCTACCTACGAGCAGTACTTC.

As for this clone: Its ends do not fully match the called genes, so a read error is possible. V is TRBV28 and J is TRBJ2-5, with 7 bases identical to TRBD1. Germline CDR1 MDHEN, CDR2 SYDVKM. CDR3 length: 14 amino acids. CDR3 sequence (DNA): TGTGCCAGCCGTTTTGGGGACAGTCAAGAGACCCAGTACTTC. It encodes CASRFGDSQETQYF.

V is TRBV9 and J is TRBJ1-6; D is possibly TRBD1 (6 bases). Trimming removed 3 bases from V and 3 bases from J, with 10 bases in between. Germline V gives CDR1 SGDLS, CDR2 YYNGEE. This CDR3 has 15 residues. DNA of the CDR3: TGTGCCAGCAGCGCTACGGGACACTATAATTCACCCCTCCACTTT. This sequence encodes CASSATGHYNSPLHF.

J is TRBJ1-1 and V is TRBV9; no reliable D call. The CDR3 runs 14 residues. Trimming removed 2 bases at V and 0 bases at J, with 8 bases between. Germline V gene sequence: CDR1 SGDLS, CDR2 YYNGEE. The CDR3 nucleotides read TGTGCCAGCAGCGTTCTCTCTTTGAACACTGAAGCTTTCTTT. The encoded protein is CASSVLSLNTEAFF.